This TCR beta chain appears in the sequencing data of a study of tumor-infiltrating lymphocytes in primary liver carcinoma. Turning to the study itself: Stage T1-T3 N0M0 and a size of roughly 4.2 to 11 cm characterized the tumors. Productive TCRbeta read counts per sample ran from roughly 3.6 to 7.5 million and were similar across tissue types. Points from the study as a whole: Significantly greater top-250-clone fractions characterized tumors relative to blood (p = 0.039).

It was unsorted whole blood that yielded blood RNA, and germline DNA was also extracted. The researchers produced TCR beta cDNA from around 500 ng total RNA with a constant-region primer. ARM-PCR, slightly modified, supplied the TCR beta libraries through three nested multiplex PCR rounds. The first two PCR rounds used TRBV1-TRBV30 primers with a Cbeta primer, around 10 cycles each. One entry per CDR3 protein, called by TCRdb with MiXCR from the multiplex PCR reads. Of almost 200,000 distinct CDR3 sequences in the sample, 65% were seen once. This clonotype was recorded once. Its antigen is undetermined. Germline is not matched at one junction end, which may reflect a read error. The CDR3 runs to 14 residues. Germline loops: CDR1 SGHAT, CDR2 FQNNGV.

The source material was peripheral blood. This sequence was found in a woman aged 55-75 years with primary liver carcinoma and hepatitis B virus infection. V usage is TRBV11-2 and J usage is TRBJ1-1; maybe TRBD1 (6 bases). CDR3 bases: TGCGCCAGCAGCTGGATGTGGGGGGACACTGAAGCTTTATTT. Protein: CASSWMWGDTEALF.